Below, one TCR beta chain is given with its context. The CDR3 has 11 residues. Trimming removed 3 bases from V and 7 bases from J, with 7 bases in between. Per germline, CDR1 SQVTM and CDR2 ANQGSEA. Researchers sorted participants into cohorts using their self-reported clinical history. Donors of Cohort 3 who recovered were those that had two negative PCRs, clearance, or symptom resolution. Clones were sequenced by immunoSEQ multiplex PCR, and TCRdb holds only the in-frame ones, with some missing. This sample yields approximately 300,000 clones, of which around 87% are seen a single time; under 5.5% belongs to the top ten. This sample was taken from a study of blood T cell repertoires in COVID-19. On the study more broadly: COVID-19 samples from acute and convalescent phases originated in the United States, Italy and Spain. In each case, the material was cDNA or gDNA derived from T cells, B-cell-depleted T cells, or PBMCs.

The chain has TRBV29-1 and TRBJ1-3; tentative D call: TRBD1 (5 bases). The receptor was isolated from a woman in her thirties who had recovered from COVID-19. The sequenced sample was PBMCs or T cells enriched from blood (not recorded which). The CDR3 DNA reads TGCAGCGTTGACGGGGGGAACACCATATATTTT. It encodes CSVDGGNTIYF.